This TCR beta chain was profiled in a study of early T cells in non-severe SARS-CoV-2 infection. TCRdb passed the 5' RACE reads through MiXCR, listing each CDR3 protein once. The data contain tens of thousands of distinct CDR3 sequences, over 20% of them seen just once; the ten biggest clones take up about 15%. The CDR3 has 17 amino acids. Trimming left V 4 bases short and J 1 base short, with 17 bases between. Germline V lookup: CDR1 LGHDT, CDR2 YNNKEL (reference sequence). The material sequenced was whole blood, taken at baseline. The receptor comes from an adult who was a healthcare worker with PCR-confirmed SARS-CoV-2 infection or an uninfected control (not recorded which). The rearrangement uses TRBV3-1 and TRBJ1-3; the D gene is possibly TRBD1 (5 bases). The CDR3 reads CASSLLSQGGSGNTIYF. The DNA for the CDR3 is TGTGCCAGCAGCCTCTTAAGCCAGGGCGGGTCTGGAAACACCATATATTTT.